This TCR beta chain derives from a study of spatial heterogeneity in lung cancer. Study-wide findings and caveats: The study found that expanded intratumoral alpha and beta TCR counts tracked tumor mutation counts.

Germline CDR1 SQVTM, CDR2 ANQGSEA. V was cut by 6 bases and J by 4 bases, with 14 bases left in between. The CDR3 length is 13 residues. Every TCR cDNA molecule bore a unique molecular identifier. TCRdb independently ran MiXCR on the 5' RACE reads; one entry per CDR3 protein. The sample has about 100,000 distinct CDR3 sequences; approximately 4% are singletons. Time point denoted: sample taken at primary tumor resection. A remark on this clonotype: As yet, its antigen is unknown.

This clonotype was sampled from a male donor with early-stage non-small cell lung cancer. The sequenced sample was lung tumor tissue, obtained at surgery. The rearrangement uses TRBV29-1 and TRBJ2-3, with D perhaps matching TRBD1 (6 bases). The CDR3, as DNA: TGCAGCGTGCCCTGGACAGTAGCAGATACGCAGTATTTT. This translates into CSVPWTVADTQYF.